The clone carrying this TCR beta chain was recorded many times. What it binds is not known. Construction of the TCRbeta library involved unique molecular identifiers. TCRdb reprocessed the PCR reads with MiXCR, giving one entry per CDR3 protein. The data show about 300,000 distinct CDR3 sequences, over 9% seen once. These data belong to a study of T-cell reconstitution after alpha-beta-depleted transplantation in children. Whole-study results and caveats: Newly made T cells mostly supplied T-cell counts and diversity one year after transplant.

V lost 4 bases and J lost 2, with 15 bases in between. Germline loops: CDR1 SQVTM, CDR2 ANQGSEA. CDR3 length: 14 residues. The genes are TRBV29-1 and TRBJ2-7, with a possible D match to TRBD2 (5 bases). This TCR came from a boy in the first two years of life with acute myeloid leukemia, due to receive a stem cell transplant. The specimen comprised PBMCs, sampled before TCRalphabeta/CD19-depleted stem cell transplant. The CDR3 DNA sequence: TGCAGCGTTGCCCACCGACTACCCCCCTACGAGCAGTACTTC. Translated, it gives CSVAHRLPPYEQYF.